This paragraph covers one T cell receptor beta chain sequence. Its specificity is unknown. A much bigger clone sits one base away, suggesting this may be a read error. These data are taken from a study of identical twins. General study points: Excess low generation probability was seen in twin-shared out-of-frame alpha sequences. The analysis was cross-sectional rather than longitudinal within donors. Modelling underestimated the level of out-of-frame TCR alpha sharing observed in monozygotic twins.

Template switching introduced a universal primer site, and the cDNA bore unique molecular identifiers. TCRdb redid the calling of the 5' RACE reads with MiXCR, one entry per CDR3 protein. This table has 310,000 or so distinct CDR3 sequences, 8% to 9.5% appearing once. Germline assignment: CDR1 SGHVS and CDR2 FNYEAQ. CDR3 length: 16 residues. This sample was shared with a second study, whose subject was yellow fever vaccine responses in identical twins.

What was sequenced was CD8+ T cells sorted from blood. The V and J genes are TRBV7-6 and TRBJ2-1, with D perhaps matching TRBD2 (6 bases). This TCR was sampled from a woman younger than 35 in good health. CDR3 sequence: CASSLGFGGAYDEQFF. Written as DNA, the CDR3 is TGTGCCAGCAGCTTAGGTTTCGGCGGGGCCTACGATGAGCAGTTCTTC.